Each of the 3 T cell receptor beta chains below was sequenced from the same sample in a study of shared clonotypes between healthy human individuals. Using immunoSEQ multiplex PCR, the repertoire was profiled, and TCRdb retains in-frame clones only, with some absent. The sample comprises 600,000 to 700,000 clones, around three quarters of which are singletons, and around 2% rests with the top ten. Sequencing was done on a sample of memory CD4+ T cells sorted from blood. Subset described: CD45RA-negative fraction. These receptors were obtained from a woman aged 25 to 39 in good health.

CDR3 sequence (DNA): TGTGCCAGCTCCGTTGGGAATTTGAACACTGAAGCTTTCTTT. Its protein product is CASSVGNLNTEAFF. This chain uses TRBV2 with TRBJ1-1; D gene uncertain. CDR1 is SNHLY and CDR2 is FYNNEI in the germline V gene. This CDR3 has 14 residues. With 8 bases removed from V and 0 bases from J, the gap between germline ends came to 13 bases. The variable domain in full, completed from reference TRBV2 and TRBJ1-1, reads EPEVTQTPSHQVTQMGQEVILRCVPISNHLYFYWYRQILGQKVEFLVSFYNNEISEKSEIFDDQFSVERPDGSNFTLKIRSTKLEDSAMYFCASSVGNLNTEAFFGQGTRLTVV.

The chain recombines TRBV19 with TRBJ2-1; 9 positions match TRBD2. The CDR3 length is 16 residues. Germline values: CDR1 LNHDA, CDR2 SQIVND (reference sequence). Trimming at V came to 3 bases and at J to 7 bases, leaving 10 bases not matched to a gene. This chain's CDR3 is CASSMMLGLAANEQFF. The DNA for the CDR3 is TGTGCCAGTAGTATGATGTTGGGACTAGCAGCAAATGAGCAGTTCTTC.

The CDR3 coding sequence is TGTGCCAGTAGTCCCCGTGAGGATGAAGCTTTCTTT. Translation: CASSPREDEAFF. This chain links TRBV19 with TRBJ1-1; D remains unclear. The CDR3 is made up of 12 amino acids. The germline CDR1 and CDR2 sequences are LNHDA and SQIVND (reference sequence). The V end lost 5 bases, the J end lost 7 bases, and 11 bases lay between the germline ends.